This T cell receptor (beta chain) came from a study of response to subunit inactivated influenza vaccine. The table lists this clonotype with a few counts. Its antigen is as yet unknown. One entry per CDR3 protein, called by TCRdb with MiXCR from the RT-PCR reads. The sample shows 700,000 to 800,000 distinct CDR3 sequences, around 20% of them seen only once. Study-level points and caveats: Each seasonal influenza vaccination, the authors suggested, recruits few new T cells.

V was pared by 3 bases and J by 5 bases, with 10 bases between. This CDR3 is 13 amino acids long. Looked up from germline, CDR1 is MGHRA and CDR2 is YSYEKL. The TCR originated in a man between 45 and 60 years old who received an inactivated influenza vaccine. The rearrangement links TRBV4-1 to TRBJ2-5; D is possibly TRBD1 or TRBD2 (5 bases each). The input for sequencing was PBMCs from blood, taken about 5 days after vaccination. CDR3: CASSQGTLETQYF. DNA of the CDR3: TGCGCCAGCAGCCAGGGGACCCTCGAGACCCAGTACTTC.